This TCR beta chain was sequenced in a study of cytomegalovirus exposure and HLA in healthy donors. Study conclusions and caveats: Many donors carried some public TCRs, although rarity characterized most TCR sequences. Accounts indicate the classifier identified cytomegalovirus status with strong specificity and sensitivity. The study labeled 150 to 200 TCR beta chains cytomegalovirus-associated.

In the case of this clone: Its antigen is unknown. A read error may account for a junction end that differs from germline.

Libraries were prepared by immunoSEQ multiplex PCR; TCRdb keeps only in-frame clonotypes and omits some of them. The sample shows fewer than 200,000 clones, nearly 90% of them seen only once. While the first cohort had 600 to 800 subjects, the donors belonged to the separate validation cohort of roughly 130 subjects. From germline, CDR1 is MNHEY and CDR2 SVGAGI. The CDR3 runs to 12 residues. The gene calls are TRBV6-5 and TRBJ1-1, with 8 bases identical to TRBD1. The clonotype comes from a woman aged 18-30 years in good health and CMV-seropositive. Specimen: PBMCs. The CDR3 DNA is TGTGCCTGCAGGGGGCCGAACACTGAAGCTTTCTTT. Its translation: CACRGPNTEAFF.